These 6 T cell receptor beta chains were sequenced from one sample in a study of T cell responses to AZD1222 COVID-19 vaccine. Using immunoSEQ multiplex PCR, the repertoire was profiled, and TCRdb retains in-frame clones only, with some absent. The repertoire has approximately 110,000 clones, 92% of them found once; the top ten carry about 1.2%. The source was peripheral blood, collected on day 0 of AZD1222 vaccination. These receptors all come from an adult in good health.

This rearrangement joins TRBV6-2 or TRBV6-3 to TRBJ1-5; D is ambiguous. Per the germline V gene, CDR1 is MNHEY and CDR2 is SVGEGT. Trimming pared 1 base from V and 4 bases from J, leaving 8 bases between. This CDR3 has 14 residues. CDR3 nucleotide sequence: TGTGCCAGCAGTTACTGGGTGGCAAATCAGCCCCAGCATTTT. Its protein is CASSYWVANQPQHF.

The CDR3 nucleotides read TGTGCCAGCAGCTTGGCCGGGGGCGCTAAGGGGGCTTTCTTT. Its translation is CASSLAGGAKGAFF. The gene calls are TRBV5-5 and TRBJ1-1; D is perhaps TRBD1 (6 bases). The CDR3 totals 14 residues. Germline CDR1 is SGHKS and CDR2 is YYEKEE (reference sequence). The V end was cut by 0 bases, the J end by 11 bases, with 17 bases between.

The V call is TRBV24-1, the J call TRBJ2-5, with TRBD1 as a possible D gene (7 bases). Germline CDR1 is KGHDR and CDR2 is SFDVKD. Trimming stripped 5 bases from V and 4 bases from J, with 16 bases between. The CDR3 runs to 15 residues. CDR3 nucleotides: TGTGCCACCAGTGGTGGGGCAGGGGGAGGAGAGACCCAGTACTTC. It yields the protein CATSGGAGGGETQYF.

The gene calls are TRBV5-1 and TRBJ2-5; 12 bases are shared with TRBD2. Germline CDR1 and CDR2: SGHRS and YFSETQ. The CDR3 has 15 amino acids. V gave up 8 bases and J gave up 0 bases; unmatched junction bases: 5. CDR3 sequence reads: CASWTSGDHQETQYF. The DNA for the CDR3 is TGCGCCAGTTGGACTAGCGGGGACCACCAAGAGACCCAGTACTTC.

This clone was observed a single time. CDR3: CASSVVGGDKMLRNYGYTF. In nucleotides, the CDR3 is TGTGCCAGCAGCGTAGTGGGGGGGGACAAGATGCTGCGAAACTATGGCTACACCTTC. This chain connects TRBV9 to TRBJ1-2; weak D call: TRBD1 (6 bases). The V gene lost 0 bases and the J gene lost 2 bases, with 23 bases spanning the gap. The CDR3 is 19 residues long. In germline, CDR1 is SGDLS, CDR2 YYNGEE.

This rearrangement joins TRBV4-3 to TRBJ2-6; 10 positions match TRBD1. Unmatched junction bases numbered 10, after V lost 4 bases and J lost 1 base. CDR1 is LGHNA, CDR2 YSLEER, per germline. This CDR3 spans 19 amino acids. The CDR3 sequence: CASSPTAGTGVSGANVLTF. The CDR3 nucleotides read TGCGCCAGCAGCCCGACTGCCGGGACAGGGGTTTCTGGGGCCAACGTCCTGACTTTC.